This TCR beta chain was sequenced for a study of blood T cell repertoires in COVID-19. Looking at the study overall: The samples span acute and convalescent COVID-19 from the United States, Italy and Spain.

Data came from immunoSEQ multiplex PCR; TCRdb stores just in-frame clones and leaves some out. This repertoire shows around 280,000 clones, around 85% found once; its top ten account for about 6.1%. CDR3 length: 14 amino acids. Per the germline V gene, CDR1 is SGHTA and CDR2 is FQGTGA. V was clipped by 2 bases and J by 5 bases, with 7 bases between them. This TCR was sampled from a woman aged 40 to 55 who had recovered from COVID-19. The chain employs TRBV7-3 and TRBJ1-6; no clear D. The sequenced sample consisted of PBMCs or T cells enriched from blood (not recorded which). CDR3 DNA sequence: TGTGCCAGCAGCTTAGGGCCCGATAATTCACCCCTCCACTTT. Protein sequence: CASSLGPDNSPLHF. The full variable domain, rest sourced from reference TRBV7-3 and TRBJ1-6, is GAGVSQTPSNKVTEKGKYVELRCDPISGHTALYWYRQSLGQGPEFLIYFQGTGAADDSGLPNDRFFAVRPEGSVSTLKIQRTERGDSAVYLCASSLGPDNSPLHFGNGTRLTVT.